This T cell receptor beta chain was captured in a study of identical twins. TCRdb processed the 5' RACE reads anew with MiXCR; each CDR3 protein has one entry. This sample carries roughly 540,000 distinct CDR3 sequences, about 20% of them seen once, and the ten largest clones take 0.91%. Healthy Caucasians made up all donors. The ends were cut back, 4 bases at V and 1 base at J, with 12 bases in the middle. The CDR3 covers 15 residues. These same data were also listed under a study on T cells expressing NK-cell markers. This second study says: The authors derived TCR beta repertoires from sorted CD3+CD56+NKG2C+, CD3+CD56+NKG2C- and CD3+CD56-NKG2C+ T cells. Sorting in several experiments was restricted by an anti-gamma-delta TCR antibody to alpha-beta TCR T cells. Of the CD8+ T cells in about 6 donors, roughly 1.0-7.0% belonged to dominant NKG2C+ clonotypes.

The TCR comes from a woman aged 18 to 35 in good health. The sequenced sample consisted of CD4+ T cells sorted from blood. The chain employs TRBV12-3 or TRBV12-4 and TRBJ2-3, with D possibly TRBD2 on 6 matching bases. CDR3 sequence reads: CASSYAGRGTDTQYF. DNA for the CDR3: TGTGCCAGCAGTTACGCGGGGCGCGGCACAGATACGCAGTATTTT.